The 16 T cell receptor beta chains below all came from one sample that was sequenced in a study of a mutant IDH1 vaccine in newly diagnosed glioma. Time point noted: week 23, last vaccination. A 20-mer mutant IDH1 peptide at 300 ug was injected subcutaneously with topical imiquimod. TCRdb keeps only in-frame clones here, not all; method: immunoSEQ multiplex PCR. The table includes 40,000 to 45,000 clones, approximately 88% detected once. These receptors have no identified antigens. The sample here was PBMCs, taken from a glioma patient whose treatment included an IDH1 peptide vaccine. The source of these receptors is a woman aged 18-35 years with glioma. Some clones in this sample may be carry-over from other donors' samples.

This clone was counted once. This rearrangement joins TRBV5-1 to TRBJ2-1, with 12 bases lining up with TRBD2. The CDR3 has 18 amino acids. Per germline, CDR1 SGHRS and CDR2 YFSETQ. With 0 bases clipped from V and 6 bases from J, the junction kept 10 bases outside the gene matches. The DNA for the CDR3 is TGCGCCAGCAGCTTGGGACTAGCGGGGGTAAATCGGGGCAATGAGCAGTTCTTC. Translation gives CASSLGLAGVNRGNEQFF.

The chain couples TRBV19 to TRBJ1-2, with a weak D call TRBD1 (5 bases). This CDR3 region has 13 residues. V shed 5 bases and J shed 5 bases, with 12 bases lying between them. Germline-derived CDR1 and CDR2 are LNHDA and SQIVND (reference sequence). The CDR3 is CASSYEGRYGYTF. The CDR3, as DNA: TGTGCCAGTAGTTATGAGGGGCGATATGGCTACACCTTC.

The CDR3 spells CASSLGGQTYGYTF. CDR3 bases: TGTGCCAGCAGCTTAGGTGGACAGACCTATGGCTACACCTTC. V gene TRBV11-2 combines with J gene TRBJ1-2; possible D gene TRBD1, 6 bases. The length of the CDR3 is 14 residues. Trimming took 1 base from V and 4 from J, leaving 10 bases between them. Germline V gives CDR1 SGHAT, CDR2 FQNNGV.

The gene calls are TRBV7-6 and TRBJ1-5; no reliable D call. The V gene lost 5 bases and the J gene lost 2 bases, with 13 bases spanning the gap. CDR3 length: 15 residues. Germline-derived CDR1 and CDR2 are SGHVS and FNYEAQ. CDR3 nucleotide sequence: TGTGCCAGCAGCCCTCGGATCGGGGGCAATCAGCCCCAGCATTTT. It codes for CASSPRIGGNQPQHF. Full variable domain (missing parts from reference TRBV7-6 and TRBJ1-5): GAGVSQSPRYKVTKRGQDVALRCDPISGHVSLYWYRQALGQGPEFLTYFNYEAQQDKSGLPNDRFSAERPEGSISTLTIQRTEQRDSAMYRCASSPRIGGNQPQHFGDGTRLSIL.

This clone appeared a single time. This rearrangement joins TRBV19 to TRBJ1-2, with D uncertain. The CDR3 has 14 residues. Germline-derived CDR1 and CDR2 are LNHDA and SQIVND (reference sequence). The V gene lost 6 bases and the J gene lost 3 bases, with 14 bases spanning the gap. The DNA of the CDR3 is TGTGCCAGTAGCTCTGGAGGCAGCCACTATGGCTACACCTTC. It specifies CASSSGGSHYGYTF.

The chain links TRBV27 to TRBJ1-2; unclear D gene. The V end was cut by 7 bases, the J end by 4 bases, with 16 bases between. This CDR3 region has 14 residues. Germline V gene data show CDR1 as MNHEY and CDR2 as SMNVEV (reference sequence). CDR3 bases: TGTGCCAGCAAGGAGCGGAGTCACGGCTATGGCTACACCTTC. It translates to CASKERSHGYGYTF.

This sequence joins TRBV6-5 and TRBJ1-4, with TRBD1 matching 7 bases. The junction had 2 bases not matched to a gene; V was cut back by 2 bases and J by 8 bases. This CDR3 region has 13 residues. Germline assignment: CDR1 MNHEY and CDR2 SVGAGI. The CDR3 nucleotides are TGTGCCAGCAGTTACCGGGACAGCGAAAAACTGTTTTTT. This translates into CASSYRDSEKLFF.

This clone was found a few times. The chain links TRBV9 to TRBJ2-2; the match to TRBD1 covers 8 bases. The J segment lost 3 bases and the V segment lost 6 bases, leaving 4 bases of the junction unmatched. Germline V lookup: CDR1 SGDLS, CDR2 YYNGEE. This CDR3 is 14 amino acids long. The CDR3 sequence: CASTGGGDTGELFF. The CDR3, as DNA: TGTGCCAGCACAGGGGGCGGGGACACCGGGGAGCTGTTTTTT.

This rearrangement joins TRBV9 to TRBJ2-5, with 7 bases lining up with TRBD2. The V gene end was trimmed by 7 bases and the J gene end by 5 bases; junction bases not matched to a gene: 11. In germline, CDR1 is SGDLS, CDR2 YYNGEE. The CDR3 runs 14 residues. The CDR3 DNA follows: TGTGCCAGCGGAGGGGCAGCGGGATTCGAGACCCAGTACTTC. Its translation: CASGGAAGFETQYF.

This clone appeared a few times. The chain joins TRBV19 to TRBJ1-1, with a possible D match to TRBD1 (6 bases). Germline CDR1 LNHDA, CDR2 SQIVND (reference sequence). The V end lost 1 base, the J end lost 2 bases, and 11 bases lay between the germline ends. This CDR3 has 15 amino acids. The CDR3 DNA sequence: TGTGCCAGTAGTATAGGCGGGACAAGAAACACTGAAGCTTTCTTT. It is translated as CASSIGGTRNTEAFF. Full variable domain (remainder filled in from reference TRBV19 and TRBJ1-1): DGGITQSPKYLFRKEGQNVTLSCEQNLNHDAMYWYRQDPGQGLRLIYYSQIVNDFQKGDIAEGYSVSREKKESFPLTVTSAQKNPTAFYLCASSIGGTRNTEAFFGQGTRLTVV.

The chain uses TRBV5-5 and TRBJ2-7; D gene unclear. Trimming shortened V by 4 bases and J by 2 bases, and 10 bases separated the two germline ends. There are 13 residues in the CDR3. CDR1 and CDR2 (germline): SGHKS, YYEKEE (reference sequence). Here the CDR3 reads CASSPDGTYEQYF. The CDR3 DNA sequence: TGTGCCAGCAGCCCGGACGGAACCTACGAGCAGTACTTC. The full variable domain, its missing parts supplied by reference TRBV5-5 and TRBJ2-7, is DAGVTQSPTHLIKTRGQQVTLRCSPISGHKSVSWYQQVLGQGPQFIFQYYEKEERGRGNFPDRFSARQFPNYSSELNVNALLLGDSALYLCASSPDGTYEQYFGPGTRLTVT.

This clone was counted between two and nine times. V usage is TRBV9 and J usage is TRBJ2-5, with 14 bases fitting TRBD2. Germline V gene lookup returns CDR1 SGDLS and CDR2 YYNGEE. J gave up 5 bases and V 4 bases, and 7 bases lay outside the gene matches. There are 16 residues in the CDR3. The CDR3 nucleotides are TGTGCCAGCAGCCGAGGACTAGCGGGAGGTGACGAGACCCAGTACTTC. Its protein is CASSRGLAGGDETQYF.

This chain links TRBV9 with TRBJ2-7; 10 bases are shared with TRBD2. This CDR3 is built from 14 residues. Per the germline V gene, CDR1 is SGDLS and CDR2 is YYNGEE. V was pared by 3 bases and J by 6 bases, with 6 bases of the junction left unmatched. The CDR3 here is CASSESGGGFEQYF. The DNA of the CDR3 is TGTGCCAGCAGCGAAAGCGGGGGGGGATTCGAGCAGTACTTC.

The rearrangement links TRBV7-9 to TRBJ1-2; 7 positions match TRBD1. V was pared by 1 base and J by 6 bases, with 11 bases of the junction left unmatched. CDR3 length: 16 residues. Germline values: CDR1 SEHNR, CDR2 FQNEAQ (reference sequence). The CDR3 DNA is TGTGCCAGCAGCTTAGTGCCTGGGACAGCCATTAATGGCTACACCTTC. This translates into CASSLVPGTAINGYTF. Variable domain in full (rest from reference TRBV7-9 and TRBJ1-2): DTGVSQNPRHKITKRGQNVTFRCDPISEHNRLYWYRQTLGQGPEFLTYFQNEAQLEKSRLLSDRFSAERPKGSFSTLEIQRTEQGDSAMYLCASSLVPGTAINGYTFGSGTRLTVV.

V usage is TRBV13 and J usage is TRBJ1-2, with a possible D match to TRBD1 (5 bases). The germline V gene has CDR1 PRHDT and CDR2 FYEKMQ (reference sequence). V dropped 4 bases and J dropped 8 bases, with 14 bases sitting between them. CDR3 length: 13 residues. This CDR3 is CASSSSGEQGYTF. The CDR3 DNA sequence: TGTGCCAGCAGCTCCTCGGGGGAACAAGGCTACACCTTC.

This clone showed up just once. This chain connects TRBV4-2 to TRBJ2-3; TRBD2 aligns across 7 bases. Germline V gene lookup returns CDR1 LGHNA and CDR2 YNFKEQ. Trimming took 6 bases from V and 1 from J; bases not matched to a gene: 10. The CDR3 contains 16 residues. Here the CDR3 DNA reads TGTGCCAGCAGTCAACAACTAGCGATGGGCACAGATACGCAGTATTTT. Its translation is CASSQQLAMGTDTQYF.